The entry that follows covers one TCR beta chain sequence. TCRdb reprocessed the RT-PCR reads with MiXCR, giving one entry per CDR3 protein. The table records 300,000 to 350,000 distinct CDR3 sequences, about 20% of them present only once. The data stem from a study of response to subunit inactivated influenza vaccine. Germline CDR1 DFQATT, CDR2 SNEGSKA (reference sequence). This CDR3 has 14 amino acids. Specimen: PBMCs from blood, collected less than 22 months after vaccination. The receptor's source is a man aged 50 to 69 who received an inactivated influenza vaccine. The chain has TRBV20-1 and TRBJ1-3, with TRBD1 as a possible D gene (6 bases). The CDR3 reads CCGGQAPGRNTIYF. CDR3 DNA sequence: TGCTGCGGGGGCCAGGCTCCGGGCAGAAACACCATATATTTT.